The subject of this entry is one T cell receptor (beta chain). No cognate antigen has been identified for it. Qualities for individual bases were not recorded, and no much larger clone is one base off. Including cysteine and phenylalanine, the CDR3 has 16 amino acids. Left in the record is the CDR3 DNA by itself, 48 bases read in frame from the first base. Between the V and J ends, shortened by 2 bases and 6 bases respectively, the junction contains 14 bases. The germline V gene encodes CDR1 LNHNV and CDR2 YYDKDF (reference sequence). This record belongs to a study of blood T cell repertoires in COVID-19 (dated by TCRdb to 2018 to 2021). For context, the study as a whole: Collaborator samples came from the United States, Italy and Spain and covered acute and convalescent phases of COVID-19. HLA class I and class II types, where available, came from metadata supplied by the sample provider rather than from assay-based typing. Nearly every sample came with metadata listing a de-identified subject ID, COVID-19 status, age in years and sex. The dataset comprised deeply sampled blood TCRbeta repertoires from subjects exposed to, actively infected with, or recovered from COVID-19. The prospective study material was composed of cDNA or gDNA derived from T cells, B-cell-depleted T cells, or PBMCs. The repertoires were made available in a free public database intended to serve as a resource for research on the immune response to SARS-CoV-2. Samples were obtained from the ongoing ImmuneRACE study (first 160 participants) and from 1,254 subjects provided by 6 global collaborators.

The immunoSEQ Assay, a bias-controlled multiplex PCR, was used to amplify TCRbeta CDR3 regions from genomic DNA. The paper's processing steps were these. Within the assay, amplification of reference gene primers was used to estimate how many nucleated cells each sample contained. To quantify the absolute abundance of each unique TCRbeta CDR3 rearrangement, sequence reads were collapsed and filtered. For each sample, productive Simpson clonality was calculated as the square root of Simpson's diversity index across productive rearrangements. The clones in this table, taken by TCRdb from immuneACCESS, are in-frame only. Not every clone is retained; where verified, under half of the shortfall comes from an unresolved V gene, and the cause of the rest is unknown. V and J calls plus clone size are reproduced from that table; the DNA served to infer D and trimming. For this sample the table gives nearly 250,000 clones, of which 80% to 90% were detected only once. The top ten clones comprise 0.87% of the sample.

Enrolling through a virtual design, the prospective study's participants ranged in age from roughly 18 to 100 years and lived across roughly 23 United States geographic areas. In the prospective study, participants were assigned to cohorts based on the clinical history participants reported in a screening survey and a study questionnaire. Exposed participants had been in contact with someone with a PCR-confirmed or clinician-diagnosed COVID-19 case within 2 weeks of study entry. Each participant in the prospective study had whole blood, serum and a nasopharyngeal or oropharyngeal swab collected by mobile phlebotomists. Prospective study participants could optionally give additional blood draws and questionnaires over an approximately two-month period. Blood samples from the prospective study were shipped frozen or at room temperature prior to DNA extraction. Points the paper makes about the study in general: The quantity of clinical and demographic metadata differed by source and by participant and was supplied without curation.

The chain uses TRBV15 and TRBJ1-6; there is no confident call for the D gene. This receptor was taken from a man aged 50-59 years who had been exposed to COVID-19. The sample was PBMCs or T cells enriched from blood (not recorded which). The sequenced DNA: TGTGCCACCAGCAGATCGGTCCCGGGTGGTAATTCACCCCTCCACTTT. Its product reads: CATSRSVPGGNSPLHF.